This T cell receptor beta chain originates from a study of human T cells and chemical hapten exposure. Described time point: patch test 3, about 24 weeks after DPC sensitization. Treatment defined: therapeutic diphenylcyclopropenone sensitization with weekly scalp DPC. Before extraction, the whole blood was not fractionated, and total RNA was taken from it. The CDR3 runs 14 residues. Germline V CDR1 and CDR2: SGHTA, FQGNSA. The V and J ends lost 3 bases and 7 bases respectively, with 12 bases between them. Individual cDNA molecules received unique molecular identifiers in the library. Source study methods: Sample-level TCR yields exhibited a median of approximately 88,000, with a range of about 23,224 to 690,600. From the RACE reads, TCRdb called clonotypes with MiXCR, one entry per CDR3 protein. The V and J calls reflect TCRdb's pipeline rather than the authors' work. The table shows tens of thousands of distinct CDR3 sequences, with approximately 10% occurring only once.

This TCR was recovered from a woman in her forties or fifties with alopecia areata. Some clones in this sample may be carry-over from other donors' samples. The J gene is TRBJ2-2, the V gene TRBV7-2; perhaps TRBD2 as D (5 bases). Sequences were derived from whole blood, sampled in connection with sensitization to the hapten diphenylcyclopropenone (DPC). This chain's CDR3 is CASSFSALLGELFF. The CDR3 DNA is TGTGCCAGCAGCTTTAGCGCCTTACTCGGGGAGCTGTTTTTT.